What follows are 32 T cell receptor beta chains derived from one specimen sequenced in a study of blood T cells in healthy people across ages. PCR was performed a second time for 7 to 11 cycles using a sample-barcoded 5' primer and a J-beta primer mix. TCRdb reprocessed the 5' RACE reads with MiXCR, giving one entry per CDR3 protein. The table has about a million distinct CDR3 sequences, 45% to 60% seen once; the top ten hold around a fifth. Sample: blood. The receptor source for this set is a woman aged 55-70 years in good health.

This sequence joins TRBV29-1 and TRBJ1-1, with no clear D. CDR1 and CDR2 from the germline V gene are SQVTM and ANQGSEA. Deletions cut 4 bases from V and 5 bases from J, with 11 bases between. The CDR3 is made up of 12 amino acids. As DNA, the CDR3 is TGCAGCGTTGTACAGAGTCGGACTGAAGCTTTCTTT. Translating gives CSVVQSRTEAFF.

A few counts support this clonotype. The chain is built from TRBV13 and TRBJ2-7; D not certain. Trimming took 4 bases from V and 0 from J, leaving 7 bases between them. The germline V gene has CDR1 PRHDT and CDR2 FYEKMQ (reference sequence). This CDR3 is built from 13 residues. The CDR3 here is CASSWASSYEQYF. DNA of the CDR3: TGTGCCAGCAGCTGGGCTAGCTCCTACGAGCAGTACTTC.

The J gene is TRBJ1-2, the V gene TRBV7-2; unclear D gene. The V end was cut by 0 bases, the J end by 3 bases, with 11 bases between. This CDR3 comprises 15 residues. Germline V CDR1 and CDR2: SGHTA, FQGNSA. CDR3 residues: CASSLAGIEYYGYTF. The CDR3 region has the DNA TGTGCCAGCAGCTTAGCTGGGATAGAATACTATGGCTACACCTTC.

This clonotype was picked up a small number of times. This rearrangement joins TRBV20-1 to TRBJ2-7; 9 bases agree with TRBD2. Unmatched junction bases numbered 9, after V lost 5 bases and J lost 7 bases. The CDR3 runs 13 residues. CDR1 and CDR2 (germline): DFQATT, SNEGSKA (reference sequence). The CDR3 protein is CSADSTSGWEQYF. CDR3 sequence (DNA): TGCAGTGCTGACTCCACTAGCGGGTGGGAGCAGTACTTC.

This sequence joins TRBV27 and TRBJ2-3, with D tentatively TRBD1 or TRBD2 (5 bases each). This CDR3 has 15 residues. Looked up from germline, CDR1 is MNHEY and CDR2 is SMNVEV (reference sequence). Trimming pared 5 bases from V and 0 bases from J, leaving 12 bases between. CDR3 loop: CASSPGDASTDTQYF. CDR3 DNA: TGTGCCAGCAGTCCCGGGGACGCTAGCACAGATACGCAGTATTTT.

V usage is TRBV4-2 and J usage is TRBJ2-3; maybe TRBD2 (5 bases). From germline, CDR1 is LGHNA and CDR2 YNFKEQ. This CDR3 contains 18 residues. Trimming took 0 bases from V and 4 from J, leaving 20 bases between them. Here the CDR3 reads CASSQEGGLPGWADTQYF. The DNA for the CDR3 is TGTGCCAGCAGCCAAGAAGGTGGACTCCCAGGATGGGCAGATACGCAGTATTTT.

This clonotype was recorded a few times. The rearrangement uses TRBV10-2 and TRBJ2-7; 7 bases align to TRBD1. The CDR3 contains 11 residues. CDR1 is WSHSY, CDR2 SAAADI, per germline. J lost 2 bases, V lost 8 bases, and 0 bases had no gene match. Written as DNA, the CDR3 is TGCGCCAGCCAGGGGGCCTACGAGCAGTACTTC. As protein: CASQGAYEQYF.

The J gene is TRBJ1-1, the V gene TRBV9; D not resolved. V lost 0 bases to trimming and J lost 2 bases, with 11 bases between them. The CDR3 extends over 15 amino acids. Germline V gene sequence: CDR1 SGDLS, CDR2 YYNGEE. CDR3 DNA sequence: TGTGCCAGCAGCGTAGTGGCCGGCTACAACACTGAAGCTTTCTTT. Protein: CASSVVAGYNTEAFF. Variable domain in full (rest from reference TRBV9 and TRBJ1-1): DSGVTQTPKHLITATGQRVTLRCSPRSGDLSVYWYQQSLDQGLQFLIQYYNGEERAKGNILERFSAQQFPDLHSELNLSSLELGDSALYFCASSVVAGYNTEAFFGQGTRLTVV.

This CDR3 reads CASSPRFVMGTDEQYF. The CDR3 nucleotides read TGTGCCAGCAGCCCAAGGTTTGTTATGGGGACCGACGAGCAGTACTTC. V is TRBV6-5 and J is TRBJ2-7, with D perhaps TRBD1 or TRBD2 (5 bases each). The CDR3 is 16 residues long. CDR1 is MNHEY, CDR2 SVGAGI, per germline. Trimming took off 6 bases at V and 5 bases at J, with 23 bases between the two ends.

CDR3 residues: CASTQLAGGADTQYF. Here the CDR3 DNA reads TGTGCCAGCACTCAGTTAGCGGGAGGGGCGGATACGCAGTATTTT. The chain recombines TRBV6-2 or TRBV6-3 with TRBJ2-3; 11 positions match TRBD2. The J segment lost 6 bases and the V segment lost 7 bases, leaving 9 bases of the junction unmatched. The CDR3 runs 15 residues. Germline V gene data show CDR1 as MNHEY and CDR2 as SVGEGT.

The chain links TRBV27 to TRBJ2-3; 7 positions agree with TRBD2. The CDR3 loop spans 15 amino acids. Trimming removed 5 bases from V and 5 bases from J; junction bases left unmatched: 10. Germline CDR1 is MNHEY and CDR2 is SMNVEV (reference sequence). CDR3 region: CASSDRGVVIDTQYF. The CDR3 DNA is TGTGCCAGCAGTGACCGGGGGGTAGTCATAGATACGCAGTATTTT.

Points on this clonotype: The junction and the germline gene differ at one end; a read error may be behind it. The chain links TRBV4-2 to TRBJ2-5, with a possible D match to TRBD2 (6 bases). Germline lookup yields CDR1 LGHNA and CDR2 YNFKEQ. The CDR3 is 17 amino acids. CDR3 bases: TGTACCAGCAGCCAAGAAGTTAGCGGATCGTACCAAGAGACCCAGTACTTC. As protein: CTSSQEVSGSYQETQYF.

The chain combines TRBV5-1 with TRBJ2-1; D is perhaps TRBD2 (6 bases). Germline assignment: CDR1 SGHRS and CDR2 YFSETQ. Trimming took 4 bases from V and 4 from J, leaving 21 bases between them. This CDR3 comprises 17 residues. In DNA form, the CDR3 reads TGCGCCAGCAGCCTGGGCTGGTGGGGGGTGGAATACAATGAGCAGTTCTTC. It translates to CASSLGWWGVEYNEQFF. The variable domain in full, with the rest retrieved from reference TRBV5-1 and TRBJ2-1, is KAGVTQTPRYLIKTRGQQVTLSCSPISGHRSVSWYQQTPGQGLQFLFEYFSETQRNKGNFPGRFSGRQFSNSRSEMNVSTLELGDSALYLCASSLGWWGVEYNEQFFGPGTRLTVL.

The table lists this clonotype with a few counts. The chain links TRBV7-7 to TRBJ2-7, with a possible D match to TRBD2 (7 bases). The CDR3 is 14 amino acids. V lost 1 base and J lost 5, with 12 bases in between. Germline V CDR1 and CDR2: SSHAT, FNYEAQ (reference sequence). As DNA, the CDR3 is TGTGCCAGCAGCTTAGAAGGGGGGGTCCACGAGCAGTACTTC. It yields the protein CASSLEGGVHEQYF.

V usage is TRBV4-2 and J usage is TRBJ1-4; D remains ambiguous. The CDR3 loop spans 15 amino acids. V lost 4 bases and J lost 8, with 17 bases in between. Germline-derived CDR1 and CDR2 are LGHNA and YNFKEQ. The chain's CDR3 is CASSPTHDRGEKLFF. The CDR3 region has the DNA TGTGCCAGCAGCCCCACACATGATCGTGGGGAAAAACTGTTTTTT.

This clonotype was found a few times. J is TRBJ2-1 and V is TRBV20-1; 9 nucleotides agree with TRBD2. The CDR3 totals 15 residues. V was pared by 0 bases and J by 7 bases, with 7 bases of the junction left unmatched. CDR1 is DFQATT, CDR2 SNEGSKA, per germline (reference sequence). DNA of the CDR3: TGCAGTGCTAGAGACCCCACTAGCGGGCCTAATGAGCAGTTCTTC. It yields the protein CSARDPTSGPNEQFF.

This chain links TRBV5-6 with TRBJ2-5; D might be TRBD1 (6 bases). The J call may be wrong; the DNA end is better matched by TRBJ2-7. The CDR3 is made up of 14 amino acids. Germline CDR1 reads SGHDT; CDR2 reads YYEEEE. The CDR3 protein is CAADFGAGEGEQYF. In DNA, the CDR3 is TGTGCCGCTGATTTTGGGGCAGGGGAAGGCGAGCAGTACTTC.

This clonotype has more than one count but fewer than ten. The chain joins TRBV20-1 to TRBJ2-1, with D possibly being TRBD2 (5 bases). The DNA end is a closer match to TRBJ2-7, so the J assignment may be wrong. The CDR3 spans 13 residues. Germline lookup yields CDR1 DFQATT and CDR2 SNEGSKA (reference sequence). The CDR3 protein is CSASDGVRYEQYF. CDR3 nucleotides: TGCAGTGCTAGCGACGGGGTCAGGTACGAGCAGTACTTC.

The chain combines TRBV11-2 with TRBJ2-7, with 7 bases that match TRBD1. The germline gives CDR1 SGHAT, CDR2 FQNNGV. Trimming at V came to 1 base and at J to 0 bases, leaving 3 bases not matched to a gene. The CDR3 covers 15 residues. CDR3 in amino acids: CASSLGGDSSYEQYF. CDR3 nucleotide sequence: TGTGCCAGCAGCTTAGGAGGGGACAGCTCCTACGAGCAGTACTTC.

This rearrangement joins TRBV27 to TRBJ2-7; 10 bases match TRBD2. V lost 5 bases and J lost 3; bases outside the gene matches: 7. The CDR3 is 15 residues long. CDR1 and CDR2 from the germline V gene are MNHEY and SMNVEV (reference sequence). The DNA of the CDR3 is TGTGCCAGCAGTCCTTACTGGACTAGCGGCTACGAGCAGTACTTC. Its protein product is CASSPYWTSGYEQYF.

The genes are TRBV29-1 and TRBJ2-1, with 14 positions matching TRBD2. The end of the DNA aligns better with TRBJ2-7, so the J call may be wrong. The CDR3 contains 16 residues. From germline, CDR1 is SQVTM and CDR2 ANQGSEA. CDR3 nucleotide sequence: TGCAGCGCACGGACTAGCGGGAGGCGATCCTACAATGAGCAGTACTTC. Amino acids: CSARTSGRRSYNEQYF.

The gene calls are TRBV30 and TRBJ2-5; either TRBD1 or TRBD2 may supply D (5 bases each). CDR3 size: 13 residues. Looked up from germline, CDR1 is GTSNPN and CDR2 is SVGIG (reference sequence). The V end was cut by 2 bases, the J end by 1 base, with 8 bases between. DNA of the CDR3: TGTGCCTGGAGTATGGGGGTCCAAGAGACCCAGTACTTC. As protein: CAWSMGVQETQYF.

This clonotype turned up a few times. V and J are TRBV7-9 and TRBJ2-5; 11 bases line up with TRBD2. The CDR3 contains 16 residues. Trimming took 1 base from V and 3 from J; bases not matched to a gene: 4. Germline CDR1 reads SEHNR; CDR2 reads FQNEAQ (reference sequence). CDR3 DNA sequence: TGTGCCAGCAGCTTAGGTAGCGGGAGGGCCGAAGAGACCCAGTACTTC. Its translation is CASSLGSGRAEETQYF.

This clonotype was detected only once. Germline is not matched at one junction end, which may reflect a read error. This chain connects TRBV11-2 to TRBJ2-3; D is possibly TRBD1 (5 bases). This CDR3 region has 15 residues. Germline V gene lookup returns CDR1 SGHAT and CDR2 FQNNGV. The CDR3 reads CASSPFKLTTGTQYF. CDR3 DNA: TGTGCCAGCAGCCCTTTCAAGTTGACCACAGGTACGCAGTATTTT.

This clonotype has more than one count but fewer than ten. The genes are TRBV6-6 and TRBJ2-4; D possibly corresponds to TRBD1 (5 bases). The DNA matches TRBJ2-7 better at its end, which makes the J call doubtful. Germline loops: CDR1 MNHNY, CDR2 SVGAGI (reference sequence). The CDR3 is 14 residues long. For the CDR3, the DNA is TGTGCCAGCAGTTACACTACAGGTAACTACGAGCAGTACTTC. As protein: CASSYTTGNYEQYF.

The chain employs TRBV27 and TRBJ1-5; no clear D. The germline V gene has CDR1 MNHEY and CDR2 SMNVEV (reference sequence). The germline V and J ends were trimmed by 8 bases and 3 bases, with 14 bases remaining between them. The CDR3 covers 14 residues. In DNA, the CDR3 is TGTGCCAGCTCGCCGGGGTTCCCCAATCAGCCCCAGCATTTT. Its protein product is CASSPGFPNQPQHF.

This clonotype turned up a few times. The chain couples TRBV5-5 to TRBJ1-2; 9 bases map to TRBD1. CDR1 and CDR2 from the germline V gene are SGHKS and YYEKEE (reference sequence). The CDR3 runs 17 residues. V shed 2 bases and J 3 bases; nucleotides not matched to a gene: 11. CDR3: CASSLTPSRQGDYGYTF. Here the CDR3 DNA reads TGTGCCAGCAGCTTAACCCCTTCCAGACAGGGGGACTATGGCTACACCTTC.

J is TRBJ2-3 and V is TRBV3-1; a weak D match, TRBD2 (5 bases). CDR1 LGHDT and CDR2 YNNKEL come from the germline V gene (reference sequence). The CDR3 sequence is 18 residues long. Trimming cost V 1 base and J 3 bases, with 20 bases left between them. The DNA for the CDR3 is TGTGCCAGCAGCCAAGGTCTGAGGGCTGCGACCATAACAGATACGCAGTATTTT. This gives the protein CASSQGLRAATITDTQYF.

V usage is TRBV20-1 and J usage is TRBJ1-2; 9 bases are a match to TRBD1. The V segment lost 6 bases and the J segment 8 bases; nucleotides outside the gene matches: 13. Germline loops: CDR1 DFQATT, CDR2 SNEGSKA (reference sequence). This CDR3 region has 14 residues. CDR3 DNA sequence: TGCAGTGCGAGGCCGGGACAGGGATCCCAAGGCTACACCTTC. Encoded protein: CSARPGQGSQGYTF.

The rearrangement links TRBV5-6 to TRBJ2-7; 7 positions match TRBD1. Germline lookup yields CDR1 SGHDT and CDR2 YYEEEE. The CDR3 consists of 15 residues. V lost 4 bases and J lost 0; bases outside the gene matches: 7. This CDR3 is CASSLPTGSSYEQYF. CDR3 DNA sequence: TGTGCCAGCAGCCTGCCGACAGGGAGCTCCTACGAGCAGTACTTC.

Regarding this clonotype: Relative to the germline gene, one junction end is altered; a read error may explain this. For the CDR3, the DNA is TGTACCAGCCGCGCACCCGGGGGCTCCGACGAGCAGTACTTC. Protein sequence: CTSRAPGGSDEQYF. The V gene is TRBV6-5, the J gene TRBJ2-7, with D tentatively TRBD1 or TRBD2 (6 bases each). CDR3 size: 14 residues. Germline values: CDR1 MNHEY, CDR2 SVGAGI.

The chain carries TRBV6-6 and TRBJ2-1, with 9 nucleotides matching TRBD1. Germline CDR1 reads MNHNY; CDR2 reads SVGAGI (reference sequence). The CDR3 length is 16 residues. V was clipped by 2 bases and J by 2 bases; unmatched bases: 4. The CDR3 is CASSYVTGGPYNEQFF. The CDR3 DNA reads TGTGCCAGCAGTTACGTGACAGGGGGTCCCTACAATGAGCAGTTCTTC.